One sample yielded the 11 T cell receptor beta chains listed below, sequenced in a study of T-cell memory formation after mild COVID-19. TCRdb used MiXCR to reprocess the 5' RACE reads, holding one entry per CDR3 protein. The data contain around 370,000 distinct CDR3 sequences, 21% of them seen just once; the ten biggest clones take up approximately 13%. Sequenced: PBMCs or a T cell subset sorted from them (not recorded which). The receptors derive from an adult woman who had mild COVID-19 (a few samples of this study predate the infection). Cell type and time point are not known.

The V gene is TRBV20-1, the J gene TRBJ1-4; 8 positions agree with TRBD1. The CDR3 sequence is 12 residues long. J was trimmed by 6 bases and V by 6 bases; bases with no gene match: 3. Germline V gene sequence: CDR1 DFQATT, CDR2 SNEGSKA (reference sequence). For the CDR3, the DNA is TGCAGTGCGCAGACAGGGGATGAAAAACTGTTTTTT. Its protein product is CSAQTGDEKLFF.

Many counts were recorded for this clonotype. The chain uses TRBV5-1 and TRBJ2-7, with no clear D. Germline V gives CDR1 SGHRS, CDR2 YFSETQ. V was trimmed by 0 bases and J by 4 bases, leaving 8 bases between them. The CDR3 is 13 residues long. Here the CDR3 DNA reads TGCGCCAGCAGCTTGGGTTCGGCGTACGAGCAGTACTTC. Amino acids: CASSLGSAYEQYF.

The chain links TRBV6-5 to TRBJ1-1; the D gene is possibly TRBD1 (6 bases). V lost 2 bases, J lost 4 bases, and 11 bases lay in between. The length of the CDR3 is 14 residues. Germline V gene data show CDR1 as MNHEY and CDR2 as SVGAGI. The CDR3, as DNA: TGTGCCAGCAGTTACGATGGGGGCATCACTGAAGCTTTCTTT. It specifies CASSYDGGITEAFF.

This clonotype was observed once. The chain is built from TRBV12-3 or TRBV12-4 and TRBJ2-7; 10 nucleotides line up with TRBD2. The CDR3 length is 14 residues. V lost 6 bases and J lost 2; bases outside the gene matches: 4. The CDR3 coding sequence is TGTGCCAGCAGCCCGGGACTAGCGACCTACGAGCAGTACTTC. Protein product: CASSPGLATYEQYF.

The chain is built from TRBV6-5 and TRBJ1-2, with TRBD1 matching over 7 bases. Germline V CDR1 and CDR2: MNHEY, SVGAGI. V lost 5 bases to trimming and J lost 3 bases; unmatched junction nucleotides: 9. The CDR3 consists of 15 residues. The DNA of the CDR3 is TGTGCCAGCAGTAACCGGGACAGACAGTACTATGGCTACACCTTC. This sequence encodes CASSNRDRQYYGYTF.

This clonotype was picked up a small number of times. This chain links TRBV9 with TRBJ2-5; 7 bases match TRBD2. Germline values: CDR1 SGDLS, CDR2 YYNGEE. The CDR3 is made up of 15 amino acids. The V and J ends lost 4 bases and 5 bases, in that order; junction bases with no gene match: 11. CDR3 bases: TGTGCCAGCAGCTTCGGGACTATCGTGGGGGAGACCCAGTACTTC. It yields the protein CASSFGTIVGETQYF.

This clonotype has more than one count but fewer than ten. The V and J genes are TRBV7-8 and TRBJ2-1; no clear D gene. V dropped 5 bases and J dropped 6 bases, with 8 bases sitting between them. The CDR3 runs 12 residues. From germline, CDR1 is SGHVS and CDR2 FQNEAQ. CDR3 protein: CASSAAVNEQFF. For the CDR3, the DNA is TGTGCCAGCAGCGCAGCAGTCAATGAGCAGTTCTTC.

There are many counts of this clonotype. The chain has TRBV5-1 and TRBJ2-2; 7 nucleotides line up with TRBD2. The CDR3 has 15 residues. V shed 0 bases and J 3 bases; nucleotides not matched to a gene: 2. Germline V gene sequence: CDR1 SGHRS, CDR2 YFSETQ. The CDR3 sequence: CASSLALAYTGELFF. The CDR3 nucleotides read TGCGCCAGCAGCTTGGCACTAGCGTACACCGGGGAGCTGTTTTTT.

This clonotype was seen a few times. The rearrangement links TRBV20-1 to TRBJ1-4; D unresolved. The V gene's germline CDR1 is DFQATT and CDR2 SNEGSKA (reference sequence). The CDR3 has 11 residues. V was cut by 4 bases and J by 8 bases, with 8 bases left in between. CDR3 amino acids: CSATREEKLFF. The CDR3 DNA reads TGCAGTGCTACGAGGGAGGAAAAACTGTTTTTT.

This clonotype was seen a single time. V gene TRBV6-2 or TRBV6-3 combines with J gene TRBJ2-7, with TRBD2 matching 7 bases. Germline V gene lookup returns CDR1 MNHEY and CDR2 SVGEGT. The ends lost 2 bases at V and 2 bases at J; junction bases unmatched: 6. CDR3 length: 15 residues. Here the CDR3 reads CASSYEAGAPYEQYF. In DNA, the CDR3 is TGTGCCAGCAGTTACGAGGCGGGAGCACCCTACGAGCAGTACTTC.

This clonotype appeared a single time. The junction departs from germline at one end; a sequencing error may be responsible. The rearrangement links TRBV12-3 or TRBV12-4 to TRBJ1-2, with TRBD1 as a possible D gene (5 bases). This CDR3 is built from 17 residues. The CDR3: CAGSLVIDSAINYGYTF. The CDR3, as DNA: TGTGCCGGCAGTTTAGTTATCGACAGCGCGATTAACTATGGCTACACCTTC.